These T cell receptor beta chains were read from a single sample in a study of T cell changes during pregnancy in multiple sclerosis. Sequencing used immunoSEQ multiplex PCR; TCRdb keeps in-frame clones, though not all of them. The sample lists roughly 100,000 clones; about 90% were seen once. The sequences come from peripheral blood, collected before pregnancy. Receptor source: a female donor with multiple sclerosis, enrolled in a pregnancy study. Each CDR3 is given with its conserved first and last residue. The D gene is left open where the match is weak.

>TRBJ2-6|TRBV30|.
TGTGCCTGGGCCCGGGGAGGCGGGTCTGGGGCCAACGTCCTGACTTTC
CAWARGGGSGANVLTF
>TRBJ2-5|TRBV7-2|TRBD2
TGTGCCAGCAGCTGGGAACCGGGACTACGGCAAGAGACCCAGTACTTC
CASSWEPGLRQETQYF
>TRBJ1-1|TRBV6-6|.
TGTGCCAGCAGCCCCACACAGGGACCTTTGAACACTGAAGCTTTCTTT
CASSPTQGPLNTEAFF
>TRBJ1-2|TRBV14|TRBD1
TGTGCCAGCAGCCAATGGGACAGGGGGCTCTATGGCTACACCTTC
CASSQWDRGLYGYTF
>TRBJ1-4|TRBV19|TRBD1
TGTGCCACCAAACTAGGACAGGGGACTAATGAAAAACTGTTTTTT
CATKLGQGTNEKLFF
>TRBJ1-1|TRBV6-1|.
TGTGCCAGCAGTGAAAAGAGAGAGTCTGAAGCTTTCTTT
CASSEKRESEAFF
>TRBJ1-2|TRBV5-6|TRBD1
TGTGCCAGCAGCCTGGGCCAGTCAGGGGGTATTGTTGGCTACACCTTC
CASSLGQSGGIVGYTF
>TRBJ1-5|TRBV19|.
TGTGCCAGTAGTGGGGGGGGGCTCAAGCAAGCGCCCCAGCATTTT
CASSGGGLKQAPQHF
>TRBJ1-2|TRBV27|.
TGTGCCAGCAGTTTGCGGGGGGGCGGTGGCTACACCTTC
CASSLRGGGGYTF
>TRBJ2-3|TRBV7-9|.
TGTGCCAGCAGCTTAGTTCCGGATACGCAGTATTTT
CASSLVPDTQYF
>TRBJ1-5|TRBV10-3|TRBD1
TGTGCCATCAGTGAGTCCGGGACAGGGAATCAGCCCCAGCATTTT
CAISESGTGNQPQHF
>TRBJ2-7|TRBV9|TRBD1
TGTGCCAGCAGCGTAGGGCCTGGGAGACAGGGGAGCTACGAGCAGTACTTC
CASSVGPGRQGSYEQYF
>TRBJ1-2|TRBV5-6|.
TGTGCCAGCAGCTTGACAGGTTTCGGCTATGGCTACACCTTC
CASSLTGFGYGYTF
>TRBJ1-1|TRBV19|.
TGTGCCAGTAGTATTCTTGGGCTGAGTCTAATGAACACTGAAGCTTTCTTT
CASSILGLSLMNTEAFF
>TRBJ2-7|TRBV29-1|.
TGCAGCGTATCCGGGGCCTACGAGCAGTACTTC
CSVSGAYEQYF
>TRBJ2-7|TRBV7-9|TRBD2
TGTGCCAGCAGCATAAGGACTAGCGGGCCCTACGAGCAGTACTTC
CASSIRTSGPYEQYF
>TRBJ1-1|TRBV6-5|.
TGTGCCAGCAGTTATAAGGCGGGCACTGAAGCTTTCTTT
CASSYKAGTEAFF